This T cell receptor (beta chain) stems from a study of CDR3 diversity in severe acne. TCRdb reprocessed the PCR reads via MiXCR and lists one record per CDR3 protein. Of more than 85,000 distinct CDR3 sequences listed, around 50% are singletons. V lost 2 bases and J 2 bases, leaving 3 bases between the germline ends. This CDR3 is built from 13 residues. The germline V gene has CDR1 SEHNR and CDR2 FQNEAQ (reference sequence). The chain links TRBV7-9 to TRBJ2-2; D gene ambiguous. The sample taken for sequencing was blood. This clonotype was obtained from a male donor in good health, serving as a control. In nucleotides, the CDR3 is TGTGCCAGCAGCTTATTAAACACCGGGGAGCTGTTTTTT. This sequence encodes CASSLLNTGELFF.